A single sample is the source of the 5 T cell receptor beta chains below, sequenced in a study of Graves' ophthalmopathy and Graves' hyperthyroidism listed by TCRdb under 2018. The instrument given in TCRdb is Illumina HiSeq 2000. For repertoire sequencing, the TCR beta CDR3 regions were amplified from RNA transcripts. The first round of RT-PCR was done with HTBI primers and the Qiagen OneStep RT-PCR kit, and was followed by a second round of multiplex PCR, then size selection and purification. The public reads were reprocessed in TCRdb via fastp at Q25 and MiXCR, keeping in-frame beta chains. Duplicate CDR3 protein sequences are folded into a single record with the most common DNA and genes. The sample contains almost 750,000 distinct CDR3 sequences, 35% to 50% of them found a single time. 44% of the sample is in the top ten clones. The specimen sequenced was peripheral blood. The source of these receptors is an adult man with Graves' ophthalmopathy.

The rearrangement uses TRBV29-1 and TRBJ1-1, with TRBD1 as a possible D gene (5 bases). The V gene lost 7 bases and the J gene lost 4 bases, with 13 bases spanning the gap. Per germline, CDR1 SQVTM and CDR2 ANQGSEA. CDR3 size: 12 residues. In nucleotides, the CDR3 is TGCAGCGCACGCCGGACAAGCACTGAAGCTTTCTTT. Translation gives CSARRTSTEAFF.

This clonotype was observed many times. DNA of the CDR3: TGCAGCGTTGAACCTATGGGAGGGACAGGCTACACCTTC. It translates to CSVEPMGGTGYTF. The gene calls are TRBV29-1 and TRBJ1-2; TRBD1 is a possible D gene (6 bases). Germline loops: CDR1 SQVTM, CDR2 ANQGSEA. The CDR3 consists of 13 residues. V dropped 2 bases and J dropped 8 bases, with 15 bases sitting between them. Full variable domain (remainder filled in from reference TRBV29-1 and TRBJ1-2): SAVISQKPSRDICQRGTSLTIQCQVDSQVTMMFWYRQQPGQSLTLIATANQGSEATYESGFVIDKFPISRPNLTFSTLTVSNMSPEDSSIYLCSVEPMGGTGYTFGSGTRLTVV.

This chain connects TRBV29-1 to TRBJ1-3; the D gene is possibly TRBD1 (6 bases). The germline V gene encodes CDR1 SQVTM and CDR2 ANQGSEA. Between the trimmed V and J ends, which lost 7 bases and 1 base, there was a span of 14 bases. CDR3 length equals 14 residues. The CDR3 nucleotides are TGCAGCGCCAAGGACAGAGGGTCTGGAAACACCATATATTTT. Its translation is CSAKDRGSGNTIYF.

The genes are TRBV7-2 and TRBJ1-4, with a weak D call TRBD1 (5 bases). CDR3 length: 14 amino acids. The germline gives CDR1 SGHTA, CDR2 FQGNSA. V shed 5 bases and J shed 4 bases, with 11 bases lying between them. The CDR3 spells CASSRMGLNEKLFF. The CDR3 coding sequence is TGTGCCAGCAGCCGCATGGGACTTAATGAAAAACTGTTTTTT.

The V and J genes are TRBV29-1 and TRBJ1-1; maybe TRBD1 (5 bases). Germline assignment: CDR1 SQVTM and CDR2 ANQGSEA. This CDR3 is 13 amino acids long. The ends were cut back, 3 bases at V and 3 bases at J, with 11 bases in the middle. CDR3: CSVDEQGHTEAFF. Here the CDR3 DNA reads TGCAGCGTTGATGAGCAGGGACACACTGAAGCTTTCTTT.